This TCR beta chain comes out of a study of beta chain features in type 1 diabetes. Study-level results: Short templates might get an advantage during PCR, and this would be equal in patients and controls. Unsettled here was the matter of whether HLA type influences TCRB rearrangement. Type 1 diabetes patients had TCRB CDR3s that were shorter (moderately but significantly so) in all four CD4+ subsets.

Expressed TCRB transcripts were sequenced after all isolated RNA was converted to cDNA. Some clones are missing from TCRdb's copy, which holds only in-frame ones; the method was immunoSEQ multiplex PCR. Of roughly 220,000 clones in the sample, roughly 16% are singletons; the top ten hold approximately 0.081%. This clone was seen more than once but under ten times. Antigen specificity is unknown. Germline CDR1 reads ENHRY; CDR2 reads SYGVKD. CDR3 size: 13 residues. V lost 10 bases, J lost 1 base, and 8 bases lay in between. The material sequenced was naive CD4+ T cells from blood. The chain links TRBV10-3 to TRBJ2-6; D is possibly TRBD1 (6 bases). The clonotype comes from a man aged 25 to 45 with type 1 diabetes. CDR3 protein: CATGTSGANVLTF. CDR3 DNA: TGTGCCACAGGGACATCTGGGGCCAACGTCCTGACTTTC.